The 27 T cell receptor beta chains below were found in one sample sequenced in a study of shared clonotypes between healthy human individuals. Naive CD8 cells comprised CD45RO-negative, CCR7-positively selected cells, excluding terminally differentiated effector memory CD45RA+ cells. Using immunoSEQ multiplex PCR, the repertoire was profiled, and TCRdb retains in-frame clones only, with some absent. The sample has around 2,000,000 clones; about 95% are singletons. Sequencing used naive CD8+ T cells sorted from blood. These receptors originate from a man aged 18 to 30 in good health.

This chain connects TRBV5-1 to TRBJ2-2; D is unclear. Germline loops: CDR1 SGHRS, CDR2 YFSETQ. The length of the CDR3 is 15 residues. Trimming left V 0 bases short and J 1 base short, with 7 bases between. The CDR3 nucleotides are TGCGCCAGCAGCTTGGGCCCGGGGAACACCGGGGAGCTGTTTTTT. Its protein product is CASSLGPGNTGELFF.

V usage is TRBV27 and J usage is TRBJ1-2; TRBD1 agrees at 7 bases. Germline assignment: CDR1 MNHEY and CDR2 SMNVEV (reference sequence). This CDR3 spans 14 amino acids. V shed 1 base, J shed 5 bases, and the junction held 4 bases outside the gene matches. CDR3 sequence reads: CASSLLGTVYGYTF. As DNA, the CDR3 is TGTGCCAGCAGTTTATTGGGGACAGTGTATGGCTACACCTTC.

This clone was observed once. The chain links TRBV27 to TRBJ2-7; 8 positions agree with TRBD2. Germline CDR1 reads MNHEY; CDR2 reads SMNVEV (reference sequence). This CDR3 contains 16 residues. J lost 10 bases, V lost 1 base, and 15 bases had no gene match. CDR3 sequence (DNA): TGTGCCAGCAGTTTATTTCCCCCCTTAGCGGGACTAAGACAGTACTTC. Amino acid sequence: CASSLFPPLAGLRQYF.

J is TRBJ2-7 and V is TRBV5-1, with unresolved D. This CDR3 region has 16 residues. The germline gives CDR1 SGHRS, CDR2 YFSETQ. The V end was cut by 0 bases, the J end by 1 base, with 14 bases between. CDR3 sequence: CASSLAEVVSSYEQYF. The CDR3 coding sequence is TGCGCCAGCAGCTTGGCCGAGGTCGTCTCGTCCTACGAGCAGTACTTC.

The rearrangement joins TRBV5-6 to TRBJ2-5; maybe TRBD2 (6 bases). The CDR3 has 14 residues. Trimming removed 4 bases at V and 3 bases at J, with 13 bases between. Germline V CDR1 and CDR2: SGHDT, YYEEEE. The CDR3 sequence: CASSATGSEETQYF. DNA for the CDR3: TGTGCCAGCAGCGCCACCGGGAGCGAAGAGACCCAGTACTTC.

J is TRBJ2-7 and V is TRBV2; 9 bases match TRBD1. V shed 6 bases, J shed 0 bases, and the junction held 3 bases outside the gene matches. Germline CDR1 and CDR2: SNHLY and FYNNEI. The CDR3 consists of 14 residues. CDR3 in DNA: TGTGCCAGCAGCTGGACAGGGGTCTCCTACGAGCAGTACTTC. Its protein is CASSWTGVSYEQYF.

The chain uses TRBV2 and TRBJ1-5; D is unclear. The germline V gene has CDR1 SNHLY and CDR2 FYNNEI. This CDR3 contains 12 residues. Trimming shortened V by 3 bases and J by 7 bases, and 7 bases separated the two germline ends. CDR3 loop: CASSDMGQPQHF. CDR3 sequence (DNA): TGTGCCAGCAGTGACATGGGGCAGCCCCAGCATTTT.

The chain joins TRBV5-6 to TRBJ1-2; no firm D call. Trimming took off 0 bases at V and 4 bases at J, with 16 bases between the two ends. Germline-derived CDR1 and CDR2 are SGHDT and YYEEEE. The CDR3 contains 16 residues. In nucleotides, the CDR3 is TGTGCCAGCAGCTTGGCTGGAGCTCCCCAACCCTATGGCTACACCTTC. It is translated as CASSLAGAPQPYGYTF.

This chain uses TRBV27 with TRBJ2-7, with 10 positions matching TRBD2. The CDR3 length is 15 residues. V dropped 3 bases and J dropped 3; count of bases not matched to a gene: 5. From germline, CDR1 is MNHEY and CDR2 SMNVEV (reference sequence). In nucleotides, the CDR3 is TGTGCCAGCAGTTTCCAACTAGCGGGGCTCTACGAGCAGTACTTC. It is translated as CASSFQLAGLYEQYF.

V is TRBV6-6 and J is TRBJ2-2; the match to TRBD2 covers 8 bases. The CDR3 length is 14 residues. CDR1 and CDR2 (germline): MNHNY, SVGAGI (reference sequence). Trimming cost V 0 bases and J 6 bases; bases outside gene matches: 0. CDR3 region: CASSYSGGAGELFF. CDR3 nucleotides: TGTGCCAGCAGTTACTCCGGGGGGGCCGGGGAGCTGTTTTTT.

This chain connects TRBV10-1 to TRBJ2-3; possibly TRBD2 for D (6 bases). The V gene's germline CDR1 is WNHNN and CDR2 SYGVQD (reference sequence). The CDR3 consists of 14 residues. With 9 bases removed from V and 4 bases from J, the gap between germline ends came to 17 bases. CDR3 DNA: TGCGCCAGGGACTACTCCCCCGGGTCAGATACGCAGTATTTT. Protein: CARDYSPGSDTQYF.

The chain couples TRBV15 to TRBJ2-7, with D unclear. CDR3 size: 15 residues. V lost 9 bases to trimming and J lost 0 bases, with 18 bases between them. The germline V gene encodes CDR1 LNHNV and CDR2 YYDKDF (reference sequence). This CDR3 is CATRTSPGSSYEQYF. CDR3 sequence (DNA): TGTGCCACTAGAACATCCCCTGGCAGCTCCTACGAGCAGTACTTC.

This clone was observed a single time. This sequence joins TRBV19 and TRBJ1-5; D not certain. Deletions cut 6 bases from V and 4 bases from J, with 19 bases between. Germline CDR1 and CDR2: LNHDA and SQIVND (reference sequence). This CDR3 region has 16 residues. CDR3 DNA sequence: TGTGCCAGTAGCGTCCGAAGGGAGATCGGGAATCAGCCCCAGCATTTT. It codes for CASSVRREIGNQPQHF.

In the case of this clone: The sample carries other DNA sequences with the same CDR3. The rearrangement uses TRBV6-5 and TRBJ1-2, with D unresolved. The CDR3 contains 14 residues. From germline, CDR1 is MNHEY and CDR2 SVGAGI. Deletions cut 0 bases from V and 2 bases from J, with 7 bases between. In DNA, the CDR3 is TGTGCCAGCAGTTACTCGGCGGAAAACTATGGCTACACCTTC. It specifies CASSYSAENYGYTF.

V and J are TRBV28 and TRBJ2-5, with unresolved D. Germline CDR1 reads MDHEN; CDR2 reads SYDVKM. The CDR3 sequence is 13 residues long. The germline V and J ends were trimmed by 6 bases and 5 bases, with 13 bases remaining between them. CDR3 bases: TGTGCCAGCAGCCCCATCCCCCGGGAGACCCAGTACTTC. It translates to CASSPIPRETQYF.

This CDR3 is CASSVNSEGAYEQYF. The CDR3 DNA follows: TGTGCCAGCAGCGTAAACTCAGAGGGGGCCTACGAGCAGTACTTC. The chain recombines TRBV9 with TRBJ2-7; D may be TRBD1 (6 bases). With 1 base removed from V and 2 bases from J, the gap between germline ends came to 13 bases. Germline lookup yields CDR1 SGDLS and CDR2 YYNGEE. The CDR3 is 15 amino acids. Full variable domain (outside the CDR3, taken from reference TRBV9 and TRBJ2-7): DSGVTQTPKHLITATGQRVTLRCSPRSGDLSVYWYQQSLDQGLQFLIQYYNGEERAKGNILERFSAQQFPDLHSELNLSSLELGDSALYFCASSVNSEGAYEQYFGPGTRLTVT.

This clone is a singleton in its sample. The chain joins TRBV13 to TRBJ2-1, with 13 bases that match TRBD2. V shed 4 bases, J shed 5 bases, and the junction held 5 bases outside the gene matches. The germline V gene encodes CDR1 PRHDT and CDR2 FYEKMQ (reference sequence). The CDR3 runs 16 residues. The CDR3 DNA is TGTGCCAGCAGCTACTGGACTAGCGGGAGTAACAATGAGCAGTTCTTC. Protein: CASSYWTSGSNNEQFF.

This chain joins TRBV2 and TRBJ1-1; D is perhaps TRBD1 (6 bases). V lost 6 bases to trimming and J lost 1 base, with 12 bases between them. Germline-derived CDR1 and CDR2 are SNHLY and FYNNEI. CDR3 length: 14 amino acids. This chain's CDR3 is CASRLQGENTEAFF. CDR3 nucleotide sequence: TGTGCCAGCAGGCTACAGGGAGAGAACACTGAAGCTTTCTTT.

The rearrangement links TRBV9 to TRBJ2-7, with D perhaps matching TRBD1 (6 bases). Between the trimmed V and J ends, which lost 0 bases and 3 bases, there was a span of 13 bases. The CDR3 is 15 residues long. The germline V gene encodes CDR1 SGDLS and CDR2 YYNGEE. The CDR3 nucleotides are TGTGCCAGCAGCGTAGGTCCAGGGGTGAGCTACGAGCAGTACTTC. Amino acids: CASSVGPGVSYEQYF.

The CDR3 sequence is CASSGYRQGRNYGYTF. For the CDR3, the DNA is TGTGCCAGCAGTGGGTATCGACAGGGAAGAAACTATGGCTACACCTTC. The chain joins TRBV25-1 to TRBJ1-2; 7 nucleotides line up with TRBD1. Trimming at V came to 4 bases and at J to 2 bases, leaving 10 bases not matched to a gene. CDR3 size: 16 residues. Germline values: CDR1 MGHDK, CDR2 SYGVNS.

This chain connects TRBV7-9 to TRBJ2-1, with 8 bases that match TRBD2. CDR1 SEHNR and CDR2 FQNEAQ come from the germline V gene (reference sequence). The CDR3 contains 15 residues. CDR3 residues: CATIPRGTSNNEQFF. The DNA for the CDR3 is TGTGCAACGATCCCCCGAGGGACTAGTAACAATGAGCAGTTCTTC.

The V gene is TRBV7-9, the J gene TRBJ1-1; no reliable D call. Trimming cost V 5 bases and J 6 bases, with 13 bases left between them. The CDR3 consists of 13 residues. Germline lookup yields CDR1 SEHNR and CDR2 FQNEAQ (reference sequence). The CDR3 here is CASSPSDISEAFF. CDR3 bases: TGTGCCAGCAGCCCCTCCGACATCTCTGAAGCTTTCTTT.

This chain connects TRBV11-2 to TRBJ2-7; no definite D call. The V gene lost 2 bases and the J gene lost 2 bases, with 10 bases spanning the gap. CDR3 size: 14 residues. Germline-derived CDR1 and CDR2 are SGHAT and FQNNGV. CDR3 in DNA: TGTGCCAGCAGCTTACTATTTCCTGCCTACGAGCAGTACTTC. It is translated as CASSLLFPAYEQYF.

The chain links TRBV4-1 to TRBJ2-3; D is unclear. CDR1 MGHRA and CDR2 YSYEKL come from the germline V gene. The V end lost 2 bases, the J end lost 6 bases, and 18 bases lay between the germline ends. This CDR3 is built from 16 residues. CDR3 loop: CASSQITAGLADTQYF. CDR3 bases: TGCGCCAGCAGCCAAATCACGGCAGGCCTGGCGGATACGCAGTATTTT.

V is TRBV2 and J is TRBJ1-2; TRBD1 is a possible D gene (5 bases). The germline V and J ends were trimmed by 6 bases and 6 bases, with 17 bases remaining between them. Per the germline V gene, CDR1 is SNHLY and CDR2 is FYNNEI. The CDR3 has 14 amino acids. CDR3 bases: TGTGCCAGCAGATACCCAGGGTCCTGGGATGGCTACACCTTC. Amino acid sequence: CASRYPGSWDGYTF.

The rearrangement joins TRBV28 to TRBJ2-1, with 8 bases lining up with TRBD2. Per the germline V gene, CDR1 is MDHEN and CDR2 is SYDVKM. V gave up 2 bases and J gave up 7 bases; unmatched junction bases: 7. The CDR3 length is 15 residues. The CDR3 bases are TGTGCCAGCAGTTTAGGGTCGGGGGGGCTAAATGAGCAGTTCTTC. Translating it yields CASSLGSGGLNEQFF. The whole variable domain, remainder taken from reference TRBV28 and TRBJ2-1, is DVKVTQSSRYLVKRTGEKVFLECVQDMDHENMFWYRQDPGLGLRLIYFSYDVKMKEKGDIPEGYSVSREKKERFSLILESASTNQTSMYLCASSLGSGGLNEQFFGPGTRLTVL.

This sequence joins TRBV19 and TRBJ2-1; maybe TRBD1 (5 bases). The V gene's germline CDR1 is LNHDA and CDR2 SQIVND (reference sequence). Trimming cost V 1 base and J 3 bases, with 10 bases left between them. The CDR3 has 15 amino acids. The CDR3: CASSIAPGIYNEQFF. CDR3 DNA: TGTGCCAGTAGTATAGCTCCAGGGATCTACAATGAGCAGTTCTTC.